This T cell receptor (beta chain) was documented in a study of human T cells and chemical hapten exposure. Deletions cut 3 bases from V and 0 bases from J, with 12 bases between. This CDR3 has 17 residues. CDR1 is SGHDN, CDR2 FVKESK, per germline. In this sample, this clonotype turned up many times. Its antigen is unknown. Broader study findings: Counts of expanded TCRs (at PT1) showed a positive correlation with patch test score. Compared to controls, expanded TCRs made significantly more large clusters of similar CDR3s.

TCRdb processed the RACE reads anew with MiXCR; each CDR3 protein has one entry. The table shows fewer than 85,000 distinct CDR3 sequences, with under 14% occurring only once. As for time point: patch test 2, 6 weeks after DPC sensitization. As for treatment: therapeutic diphenylcyclopropenone sensitization with weekly scalp DPC. Prior to each patch test being applied, blood was drawn. The sequenced sample was whole blood, obtained in connection with sensitization to the hapten diphenylcyclopropenone (DPC). This TCR came from a man younger than 30 with alopecia areata. Some clones in this sample may be carry-over from other donors' samples. V is TRBV14 and J is TRBJ1-6; D gene ambiguous. This CDR3 reads CASSQSRFSSYNSPLHF. The CDR3 DNA follows: TGTGCCAGCAGCCAGAGCCGCTTTAGCTCCTATAATTCACCCCTCCACTTT.